This TCR beta chain was sequenced during a study of a mutant IDH1 vaccine in newly diagnosed glioma. Germline V lookup: CDR1 SGHVS, CDR2 FQNEAQ. V lost 1 base and J lost 2, with 9 bases in between. This CDR3 has 15 residues. Time point given: week 35, safety follow-up. The study gave 300 ug of mutant IDH1 20-mer peptide per vaccine dose, with topical imiquimod. Astrocytomas found in donors were new, WHO grade 3 or 4, IDH1-mutant and ATRX-lost. The table came from immunoSEQ multiplex PCR; TCRdb's copy has only in-frame clones and leaves some out. Of fewer than 90,000 clones detected, approximately 81% appear once; the ten largest clones hold roughly 12%. Details on this clone: The antigen is undetermined.

The rearrangement joins TRBV7-8 to TRBJ1-5, with a weak D call TRBD1 (5 bases). Sequenced material: PBMCs, taken from a glioma patient whose treatment included an IDH1 peptide vaccine. This clonotype was sampled from a man between 18 and 35 years old with glioma. The CDR3 DNA sequence: TGTGCCAGCAGCTTAGGTGGGGGTGGCAATCAGCCCCAGCATTTT. It specifies CASSLGGGGNQPQHF.